These T cell receptor beta chains were read from a single sample in a study of cytomegalovirus exposure and HLA in healthy donors. Generated by immunoSEQ multiplex PCR, the TCRdb table keeps only in-frame clones and is missing some. The table lists some 190,000 clones, 77% of them singletons. Material: PBMCs. The receptors here all came from a man aged 18 to 29 in good health and CMV-seronegative. CDR3s include the opening cysteine and the closing phenylalanine or tryptophan. Each record gives: V gene, J gene, clone size, D gene, CDR3 protein, CDR3 DNA. The D gene is left open where the match is weak. Size is stated for part of the rows, as once, few or many counts, or as a class when the clone is expanded.

v_call: TRBV6-1
j_call: TRBJ2-5
clone_size: -
d_call: -
cdr3_aa: CASSGQDWETQYF
cdr3_nt: TGTGCCAGCAGTGGACAGGATTGGGAGACCCAGTACTTC

v_call: TRBV11-2
j_call: TRBJ2-5
clone_size: -
d_call: TRBD1
cdr3_aa: CASSPGQGPETQYF
cdr3_nt: TGTGCCAGCAGCCCAGGACAGGGTCCAGAGACCCAGTACTTC

v_call: TRBV10-3
j_call: TRBJ1-1
clone_size: -
d_call: -
cdr3_aa: CAISDRGGVTTEAFF
cdr3_nt: TGTGCCATCAGTGATAGAGGAGGGGTGACGACTGAAGCTTTCTTT

v_call: TRBV9
j_call: TRBJ2-3
clone_size: -
d_call: -
cdr3_aa: CASSAGGRGIGTDTQYF
cdr3_nt: TGTGCCAGCAGCGCGGGGGGCAGGGGAATAGGCACAGATACGCAGTATTTT

v_call: TRBV6-6
j_call: TRBJ2-1
clone_size: few
d_call: -
cdr3_aa: CASSYPEGNEQFF
cdr3_nt: TGTGCCAGCAGTTACCCGGAGGGCAATGAGCAGTTCTTC

v_call: TRBV25-1
j_call: TRBJ1-2
clone_size: -
d_call: -
cdr3_aa: CASSEQGFYGYTF
cdr3_nt: TGTGCCAGCAGTGAACAGGGTTTCTATGGCTACACCTTC

v_call: TRBV6-5
j_call: TRBJ2-5
clone_size: -
d_call: -
cdr3_aa: CASGRSGTQYF
cdr3_nt: TGTGCCAGCGGGCGCTCCGGGACACAGTACTTC

v_call: TRBV15
j_call: TRBJ1-1
clone_size: -
d_call: TRBD1
cdr3_aa: CATSRAGTGDTEAFF
cdr3_nt: TGTGCCACCAGCAGAGCGGGGACAGGGGACACTGAAGCTTTCTTT

v_call: TRBV25-1
j_call: TRBJ1-2
clone_size: -
d_call: -
cdr3_aa: CASSEYTWGRNYGYTF
cdr3_nt: TGTGCCAGCAGTGAATATACCTGGGGCCGAAACTATGGCTACACCTTC

v_call: TRBV29-1
j_call: TRBJ2-1
clone_size: -
d_call: TRBD2
cdr3_aa: CSSSRSGSLYEQFF
cdr3_nt: TGCAGCTCATCCAGGAGCGGGAGTCTCTATGAGCAGTTCTTC

v_call: TRBV13
j_call: TRBJ2-7
clone_size: -
d_call: TRBD1
cdr3_aa: CASSAQQGIAYEQYF
cdr3_nt: TGTGCCAGCAGCGCACAACAGGGGATCGCCTACGAGCAGTACTTC

v_call: TRBV4-1
j_call: TRBJ2-1
clone_size: -
d_call: TRBD2
cdr3_aa: CASSQDKGTSGIDEQFF
cdr3_nt: TGCGCCAGCAGCCAAGATAAGGGGACTAGCGGGATAGATGAGCAGTTCTTC

v_call: TRBV2
j_call: TRBJ1-3
clone_size: -
d_call: TRBD1
cdr3_aa: CASSGFRDRGYSGNTIYF
cdr3_nt: TGTGCCAGCAGTGGATTCCGCGACAGGGGTTACTCTGGAAACACCATATATTTT

v_call: TRBV27
j_call: TRBJ2-7
clone_size: -
d_call: TRBD1
cdr3_aa: CASSGGRPGTGCEQYF
cdr3_nt: TGTGCCAGCAGCGGGGGTAGGCCCGGGACAGGGTGCGAGCAGTACTTC

v_call: TRBV4-3
j_call: TRBJ2-5
clone_size: -
d_call: -
cdr3_aa: CASSQVRRPQETQYF
cdr3_nt: TGCGCCAGCAGCCAAGTACGCAGGCCTCAAGAGACCCAGTACTTC

v_call: TRBV29-1
j_call: TRBJ1-2
clone_size: -
d_call: TRBD1
cdr3_aa: CSVYGQGLEGYTF
cdr3_nt: TGCAGCGTCTACGGACAGGGCTTAGAAGGCTACACCTTC

v_call: TRBV11-1
j_call: TRBJ2-7
clone_size: -
d_call: -
cdr3_aa: CASSPKSSYEQYF
cdr3_nt: TGTGCCAGCAGCCCCAAATCCTCCTACGAGCAGTACTTC

v_call: TRBV5-5
j_call: TRBJ2-3
clone_size: -
d_call: TRBD2
cdr3_aa: CASSLVLGGDTQYF
cdr3_nt: TGTGCCAGCAGCTTGGTGCTGGGAGGGGATACGCAGTATTTT

v_call: TRBV5-1
j_call: TRBJ2-1
clone_size: -
d_call: -
cdr3_aa: CASSWQGQYIYNEQFF
cdr3_nt: TGCGCCAGCAGCTGGCAAGGACAGTACATCTACAATGAGCAGTTCTTC

v_call: TRBV5-1
j_call: TRBJ2-3
clone_size: -
d_call: TRBD1
cdr3_aa: CASRSTGSTDTQYF
cdr3_nt: TGCGCCAGCAGATCGACAGGGTCGACAGATACGCAGTATTTT

v_call: TRBV29-1
j_call: TRBJ2-7
clone_size: -
d_call: TRBD1
cdr3_aa: CSVARQGGSEQYF
cdr3_nt: TGCAGCGTTGCTCGACAGGGGGGCTCCGAGCAGTACTTC

v_call: TRBV2
j_call: TRBJ2-1
clone_size: -
d_call: -
cdr3_aa: CASSDFNEQFF
cdr3_nt: TGTGCCAGCAGTGACTTCAATGAGCAGTTCTTC

v_call: TRBV6-5
j_call: TRBJ1-2
clone_size: -
d_call: -
cdr3_aa: CASSRRVNYGYTF
cdr3_nt: TGTGCCAGCAGTCGCAGGGTTAACTATGGCTACACCTTC

v_call: TRBV30
j_call: TRBJ2-7
clone_size: -
d_call: -
cdr3_aa: CAWSVSGDYEQYF
cdr3_nt: TGTGCCTGGAGTGTATCAGGGGACTACGAGCAGTACTTC

v_call: TRBV9
j_call: TRBJ2-1
clone_size: -
d_call: -
cdr3_aa: CASSVGPESYNEQFF
cdr3_nt: TGTGCCAGCAGCGTAGGGCCCGAAAGCTACAATGAGCAGTTCTTC

v_call: TRBV27
j_call: TRBJ2-7
clone_size: -
d_call: TRBD1
cdr3_aa: CASRRDRATYEQYF
cdr3_nt: TGTGCCAGCAGAAGGGACAGGGCAACCTACGAGCAGTACTTC

v_call: TRBV9
j_call: TRBJ2-3
clone_size: -
d_call: -
cdr3_aa: CASSFQGADTQYF
cdr3_nt: TGTGCCAGCAGCTTTCAGGGCGCAGATACGCAGTATTTT

v_call: TRBV7-9
j_call: TRBJ2-1
clone_size: -
d_call: -
cdr3_aa: CASSPDSGAGREQFF
cdr3_nt: TGTGCCAGCAGCCCCGATAGCGGAGCCGGGCGTGAGCAGTTCTTC

v_call: TRBV7-2
j_call: TRBJ2-2
clone_size: -
d_call: TRBD2
cdr3_aa: CASSSSGSRTGELFF
cdr3_nt: TGTGCCAGCAGCTCCAGCGGGAGTAGGACCGGGGAGCTGTTTTTT

v_call: TRBV18
j_call: TRBJ1-4
clone_size: few
d_call: TRBD1
cdr3_aa: CASSPGTGNNEKLFF
cdr3_nt: TGTGCCAGCTCACCCGGGACAGGGAACAATGAAAAACTGTTTTTT

v_call: TRBV30
j_call: TRBJ1-2
clone_size: -
d_call: -
cdr3_aa: CAWTPGLQFYGYTF
cdr3_nt: TGTGCCTGGACTCCGGGACTCCAATTCTATGGCTACACCTTC

v_call: TRBV6-5
j_call: TRBJ1-3
clone_size: -
d_call: -
cdr3_aa: CASTYPGNTIYF
cdr3_nt: TGTGCCAGCACCTACCCTGGAAACACCATATATTTT

v_call: TRBV7-9
j_call: TRBJ2-7
clone_size: -
d_call: TRBD2
cdr3_aa: CASSTRLAGDYEQYF
cdr3_nt: TGTGCCAGCAGCACCCGACTAGCGGGGGACTACGAGCAGTACTTC

v_call: TRBV4-1
j_call: TRBJ2-7
clone_size: -
d_call: -
cdr3_aa: CASSQGTGLTYEQYF
cdr3_nt: TGCGCCAGCAGCCAAGGGACGGGACTTACCTACGAGCAGTACTTC

v_call: TRBV9
j_call: TRBJ1-3
clone_size: -
d_call: -
cdr3_aa: CASSVGSGSGNTIYF
cdr3_nt: TGTGCCAGCAGCGTAGGCAGTGGCTCTGGAAACACCATATATTTT

v_call: TRBV11-2
j_call: TRBJ2-3
clone_size: -
d_call: TRBD2
cdr3_aa: CASSTRTSATDTQYF
cdr3_nt: TGTGCCAGCAGCACAAGGACTAGCGCCACAGATACGCAGTATTTT

v_call: TRBV29-1
j_call: TRBJ1-1
clone_size: -
d_call: -
cdr3_aa: CSVPHGNTEAFF
cdr3_nt: TGCAGCGTTCCCCACGGGAACACTGAAGCTTTCTTT

v_call: TRBV19
j_call: TRBJ2-4
clone_size: -
d_call: -
cdr3_aa: CASSPPDTLGPKNIQYF
cdr3_nt: TGTGCCAGTAGTCCACCGGACACTCTGGGCCCCAAAAACATTCAGTACTTC

v_call: TRBV7-2
j_call: TRBJ2-7
clone_size: -
d_call: -
cdr3_aa: CASSNYARRQSYEQYF
cdr3_nt: TGTGCCAGCAGCAACTATGCTAGAAGGCAATCCTACGAGCAGTACTTC

v_call: TRBV4-1
j_call: TRBJ2-1
clone_size: few
d_call: TRBD1
cdr3_aa: CASSQDRDRLTNEQFF
cdr3_nt: TGCGCCAGCAGCCAAGACCGGGACAGGCTTACGAATGAGCAGTTCTTC

v_call: TRBV4-1
j_call: TRBJ2-2
clone_size: -
d_call: TRBD1
cdr3_aa: CASSQDPHRGQNTGELFF
cdr3_nt: TGCGCCAGCAGCCAAGATCCCCACAGGGGGCAGAACACCGGGGAGCTGTTTTTT